A selection of T cell receptor beta chains follows, all from one sample in a study of blood T cell repertoires in COVID-19. Sequencing was performed with immunoSEQ multiplex PCR; in TCRdb, only in-frame clones are kept and a portion is missing. The sample has 65,000 or so clones, approximately 90% seen once; the top ten hold about 3.5%. The specimen sequenced was peripheral blood. The receptors come from a man aged 45-60 years with active COVID-19. Both conserved end residues are part of each CDR3. D genes are given only for firm matches. Size values are once, few and many counts, or a class for expanded clones, and some rows have none.

V: TRBV6-5; J: TRBJ1-3; D: -; size: -; CDR3: CASSSGYSGNTIYF; DNA: TGTGCCAGCAGTTCAGGGTACTCTGGAAACACCATATATTTT
V: TRBV28; J: TRBJ1-2; D: TRBD1; size: -; CDR3: CASSLSAGGTYGYTF; DNA: TGTGCCAGCAGTTTATCGGCAGGGGGCACCTATGGCTACACCTTC
V: TRBV2; J: TRBJ1-1; D: TRBD1; size: -; CDR3: CASIRQGAKNTEAFF; DNA: TGTGCCAGCATTCGACAGGGGGCGAAGAACACTGAAGCTTTCTTT
V: TRBV5-1; J: TRBJ2-1; D: TRBD1; size: -; CDR3: CASSPPGGQTHSQFF; DNA: TGCGCCAGCAGCCCCCCTGGGGGACAGACTCATTCCCAGTTCTTC
V: TRBV27; J: TRBJ1-2; D: -; size: -; CDR3: CASSPPLRLGRINYGYTF; DNA: TGTGCCAGCAGTCCCCCCCTTCGGTTGGGGAGGATTAACTATGGCTACACCTTC
V: TRBV5-1; J: TRBJ2-1; D: TRBD2; size: -; CDR3: CASSATGLAGGPLYNEQFF; DNA: TGCGCCAGCAGCGCGACCGGACTAGCGGGAGGACCCCTCTACAATGAGCAGTTCTTC
V: TRBV18; J: TRBJ2-5; D: TRBD2; size: -; CDR3: CASSLAGLGQETQYF; DNA: TGTGCCAGCTCCTTAGCGGGATTGGGTCAAGAGACCCAGTACTTC
V: TRBV30; J: TRBJ2-1; D: TRBD2; size: -; CDR3: CAWSAGSGAQQFF; DNA: TGTGCCTGGAGTGCGGGTAGCGGGGCACAACAGTTCTTC
V: TRBV7-3; J: TRBJ2-6; D: -; size: once; CDR3: CASSLGVSGANVLTF; DNA: TGTGCCAGCAGCTTAGGAGTCTCTGGGGCCAACGTCCTGACTTTC
V: TRBV7-9; J: TRBJ2-7; D: TRBD1; size: once; CDR3: CASSLGQGLPEQYF; DNA: TGTGCCAGCAGCCTTGGACAGGGACTCCCCGAGCAGTACTTC
V: TRBV19; J: TRBJ1-2; D: -; size: once; CDR3: CASSIQAGTRYGYTF; DNA: TGTGCCAGTAGTATACAGGCGGGAACCCGCTATGGCTACACCTTC
V: TRBV5-1; J: TRBJ2-7; D: TRBD2; size: -; CDR3: CASSLAMSSGGEYEQYF; DNA: TGCGCCAGCAGCTTGGCCATGTCTAGCGGGGGGGAGTACGAGCAGTACTTC
V: TRBV19; J: TRBJ1-5; D: TRBD1; size: -; CDR3: CASKSKLRTGNQPQHF; DNA: TGTGCCAGTAAGTCAAAACTTCGGACAGGGAATCAGCCCCAGCATTTT
V: TRBV15; J: TRBJ2-1; D: -; size: -; CDR3: CATSRGGQDHENEQFF; DNA: TGTGCCACCAGCAGAGGGGGCCAGGACCATGAGAATGAGCAGTTCTTC
V: TRBV23-1; J: TRBJ2-3; D: -; size: -; CDR3: CASRYTQYF; DNA: TGCGCCAGCCGTTATACGCAGTATTTT
V: TRBV28; J: TRBJ1-3; D: -; size: -; CDR3: CASSWTASSGNTIYF; DNA: TGTGCCAGCAGTTGGACAGCCTCCTCTGGAAACACCATATATTTT
V: TRBV18; J: TRBJ2-2; D: -; size: -; CDR3: CASSPPQLAGTGELFF; DNA: TGTGCCAGCTCACCACCCCAACTAGCAGGGACCGGGGAGCTGTTTTTT
V: TRBV19; J: TRBJ1-1; D: -; size: -; CDR3: CASTPAEGETEAFF; DNA: TGTGCCAGTACCCCCGCAGAGGGTGAGACTGAAGCTTTCTTT
V: TRBV28; J: TRBJ2-7; D: -; size: few; CDR3: CASSSGSISYEQYF; DNA: TGTGCCAGCAGTTCCGGGTCCATATCCTACGAGCAGTACTTC
V: TRBV5-1; J: TRBJ2-5; D: -; size: -; CDR3: CASSLSTNQETQYF; DNA: TGCGCCAGCAGCTTATCGACAAATCAAGAGACCCAGTACTTC
V: TRBV5-1; J: TRBJ2-1; D: TRBD1; size: -; CDR3: CASSWGTGGVNEQFF; DNA: TGCGCCAGCAGCTGGGGGACAGGGGGCGTGAATGAGCAGTTCTTC
V: TRBV4-2; J: TRBJ1-4; D: -; size: -; CDR3: CASSQDWQGNEKLFF; DNA: TGTGCCAGCAGCCAAGATTGGCAGGGGAATGAAAAACTGTTTTTT